This T cell receptor beta chain was obtained from a study of blood T cell repertoires in COVID-19. Study-wide background: Both acute and convalescent COVID-19 samples were obtained from the United States, Italy and Spain.

With V trimmed by 7 bases and J by 4 bases, 15 bases remained unmatched. CDR1 and CDR2 from the germline V gene are GTSNPN and SVGIG (reference sequence). This CDR3 region has 16 residues. As originally analysed: Reference gene primer amplification yielded estimated nucleated cell counts. TCRdb's table, derived via immunoSEQ multiplex PCR, lists solely in-frame clones and lacks some. Clone size and V and J calls were adopted from that table, with D and trimming inferred from the DNA. The sample contains about 300,000 clones, 80% to 90% of which appear only once. Adults between roughly 18 and 100 years of age took part from 20 to 25 US areas. Each recovered donor of Cohort 3 presented with two negative PCRs, clearance, or symptom resolution.

The sample consisted of PBMCs or T cells enriched from blood (not recorded which). The chain combines TRBV30 with TRBJ2-3; the match to TRBD2 covers 9 bases. The clonotype comes from a man in his thirties or forties who had recovered from COVID-19. Here the CDR3 reads CAYLFWVAGVADTQYF. The DNA of the CDR3 is TGTGCCTACCTTTTTTGGGTAGCGGGAGTCGCAGATACGCAGTATTTT.